This T cell receptor (beta chain) originates from a study of OX40 agonist ivuxolimab in advanced cancers. The CDR3 has 13 residues. V was clipped by 1 base and J by 3 bases, with 6 bases between them. CDR1 is MGHDK, CDR2 SYGVNS, per germline. Only in-frame clones appear in the TCRdb table, and some are missing; sequencing was by immunoSEQ multiplex PCR. The profile shows about 48,000 clones, 75% to 85% of them singletons. This sequence joins TRBV25-1 and TRBJ1-1; D possibly corresponds to TRBD1 (5 bases). The source of this sequence is an adult with an advanced solid tumor such as melanoma, head and neck, liver or kidney cancer. This specimen consisted of CD4+ or CD8+ T cells sorted from blood, obtained in a trial of the OX40 agonist ivuxolimab. The CDR3 reads CASSELGHTEAFF. CDR3 coding DNA: TGTGCCAGCAGTGAATTGGGACACACTGAAGCTTTCTTT.